This T cell receptor beta chain was profiled in a study of radiation and T cells in renal cell carcinoma. General study findings and limits: In blood, top tumor clones expanded by 2 weeks, shrinking by 4.

Generated by immunoSEQ multiplex PCR, the TCRdb table keeps only in-frame clones and is missing some. The sample lists some 76,000 clones; 82% were seen once. This clone was observed a few times. Its matching antigen is unknown. Trimming shortened V by 4 bases and J by 7 bases, and 14 bases separated the two germline ends. This CDR3 has 13 amino acids. Germline V lookup: CDR1 KGHSH, CDR2 LQKENI. The time point was: blood 2 weeks post-SBRT. Indicated treatment: 15 Gy SBRT to primary tumor, nephrectomy 4 weeks later. Radiation-treated patients gave blood at baseline, week 2 and week 4. The source of this sequence is a man aged 55 to 70 with renal cell carcinoma. This chain connects TRBV18 to TRBJ2-7, with D perhaps TRBD2 (5 bases). The sample was blood, taken from a patient whose treatment included radiotherapy and nephrectomy. CDR3 DNA sequence: TGTGCCAGCTCACTGGACTCCGGCGGAGAGCAGTACTTC. It codes for CASSLDSGGEQYF.